The present T cell receptor (beta chain) was sequenced within a study of blood T cell repertoires in COVID-19. At the level of the study: Whether acute or convalescent, the COVID-19 samples came from the United States, Italy and Spain. PBMCs, B-cell-depleted T cells, or T cells were the source of the cDNA or gDNA that made up the material.

The germline V gene has CDR1 LGHNT and CDR2 FRNRAP. The CDR3 sequence is 13 residues long. V shed 6 bases and J shed 6 bases, with 13 bases lying between them. Method: immunoSEQ multiplex PCR; TCRdb's copy keeps in-frame clones and lacks some. The sample yields fewer than 250,000 clones, around 85% seen once. The chain joins TRBV12-5 to TRBJ2-3; weak D call: TRBD1 (6 bases). Sequenced input: peripheral blood. This TCR derives from a man aged 30 to 45 with acute or convalescent COVID-19. The DNA for the CDR3 is TGTGCTAGTGGACTCGAGCAGGGGGATACGCAGTATTTT. Its protein is CASGLEQGDTQYF.